This is a list of T cell receptor beta chains from one sample in a study of T cell changes during pregnancy in multiple sclerosis. Profiled with immunoSEQ multiplex PCR; TCRdb holds only in-frame clones, not every one. The sample holds around 40,000 clones, 90% seen once. Specimen: CD4+ T cells from peripheral blood mononuclear cells, collected in the second trimester of pregnancy. Receptors originate from a female donor with multiple sclerosis, enrolled in a pregnancy study. Both conserved end residues are part of each CDR3.

J gene: TRBJ1-2
V gene: TRBV2
CDR3 protein: CASSATQEGYGYTF

J gene: TRBJ2-1
V gene: TRBV29-1
CDR3 protein: CSVEDSGTVYNEQFF

J gene: TRBJ2-3
V gene: TRBV30
CDR3 protein: CAWSPGGLVTQYF

J gene: TRBJ2-6
V gene: TRBV14
CDR3 protein: CASSHHPWGESGANVLTF

J gene: TRBJ1-5
V gene: TRBV19
CDR3 protein: CASRYLAGQRNQPQHF

J gene: TRBJ2-1
V gene: TRBV5-6
CDR3 protein: CASSLGLNEQFF

J gene: TRBJ1-1
V gene: TRBV4-2
CDR3 protein: CASSRELTGYTEAFF

J gene: TRBJ1-1
V gene: TRBV20-1
CDR3 protein: CSARDHSGAFF

J gene: TRBJ2-3
V gene: TRBV5-1
CDR3 protein: CASRDRATDTQYF

J gene: TRBJ2-2
V gene: TRBV5-1
CDR3 protein: CASSLAGGENTGELFF

J gene: TRBJ2-5
V gene: TRBV19
CDR3 protein: CASSIWGEGGETQYF

J gene: TRBJ2-5
V gene: TRBV18
CDR3 protein: CASSPRGPQETQYF

J gene: TRBJ2-5
V gene: TRBV5-4
CDR3 protein: CASSLQGAGETQYF

J gene: TRBJ1-2
V gene: TRBV27
CDR3 protein: CASSRQGDGYTF

J gene: TRBJ1-2
V gene: TRBV7-2
CDR3 protein: CASSLALRGNNYGYTF

J gene: TRBJ1-4
V gene: TRBV6-5
CDR3 protein: CASSPGELAKLFF

J gene: TRBJ2-7
V gene: TRBV6-5
CDR3 protein: CASSLPGGYEQYF